The 11 T cell receptor beta chains reported below all come from one sample, sequenced in a study of OX40 agonist ivuxolimab in advanced cancers. Clones were read by immunoSEQ multiplex PCR, and TCRdb kept only the in-frame ones, dropping some. Found here are more than 50,000 clones, approximately 85% of them singletons; the top ten hold under 3%. This material consisted of CD4+ or CD8+ T cells sorted from blood, taken in a trial of the OX40 agonist ivuxolimab. Every receptor here comes from an adult with an advanced solid tumor such as melanoma, head and neck, liver or kidney cancer.

The chain employs TRBV19 and TRBJ1-1; D is unresolved. V was clipped by 9 bases and J by 2 bases, with 13 bases between them. The CDR3 has 13 amino acids. Germline V lookup: CDR1 LNHDA, CDR2 SQIVND (reference sequence). CDR3 in DNA: TGTGCCAGCCGACGGCAGACAAACACTGAAGCTTTCTTT. This gives the protein CASRRQTNTEAFF.

This chain links TRBV5-6 with TRBJ2-7; TRBD1 agrees at 9 bases. The CDR3 sequence is 15 residues long. Trimming cost V 4 bases and J 6 bases; bases outside gene matches: 11. Germline V lookup: CDR1 SGHDT, CDR2 YYEEEE. CDR3 bases: TGTGCCAGCAGCCTACAGGGGGCCCCCCTCTTCGAGCAGTACTTC. This gives the protein CASSLQGAPLFEQYF.

V and J are TRBV6-6 and TRBJ1-2; 7 bases line up with TRBD1. This CDR3 has 14 amino acids. V shed 4 bases and J 4 bases; nucleotides not matched to a gene: 6. Germline V gene sequence: CDR1 MNHNY, CDR2 SVGAGI (reference sequence). The CDR3 DNA sequence: TGTGCCAGCAGTTCGACAGGGTCGATCTATGGCTACACCTTC. Its translation is CASSSTGSIYGYTF.

The chain has TRBV5-1 and TRBJ2-5; possibly TRBD1 for D (5 bases). Per the germline V gene, CDR1 is SGHRS and CDR2 is YFSETQ. CDR3 size: 14 residues. The V and J ends lost 0 bases and 5 bases respectively, with 11 bases between them. DNA of the CDR3: TGCGCCAGCAGCTTGGATCAGGGTTTGGAGACCCAGTACTTC. Amino acid sequence: CASSLDQGLETQYF.

The chain employs TRBV5-1 and TRBJ1-2; D is undetermined. The CDR3 spans 11 residues. The germline V gene encodes CDR1 SGHRS and CDR2 YFSETQ. V was cut by 6 bases and J by 4 bases, with 7 bases left in between. The CDR3 nucleotides read TGCGCCAGCATGGACCTCTATGGCTACACCTTC. Its protein is CASMDLYGYTF.

The J gene is TRBJ2-1, the V gene TRBV19; 11 bases align to TRBD1. The CDR3 has 15 residues. Germline trimming cut 4 bases from V and 3 bases from J; bases unmatched to any gene: 2. In germline, CDR1 is LNHDA, CDR2 SQIVND (reference sequence). The CDR3 region is CASSKGTGGYNEQFF. CDR3 coding DNA: TGTGCCAGTAGTAAAGGGACAGGGGGCTACAATGAGCAGTTCTTC.

The chain links TRBV5-4 to TRBJ2-1; a weak D match, TRBD1 (8 bases). Germline CDR1 reads SGHNT; CDR2 reads YYREEE (reference sequence). Trimming took off 4 bases at V and 4 bases at J, with 18 bases between the two ends. The CDR3 consists of 16 residues. The CDR3 DNA follows: TGTGCCAGCAGCCCCTGGACAGGGAGGGCTTACAATGAGCAGTTCTTC. Translating gives CASSPWTGRAYNEQFF.

The chain links TRBV21-1 to TRBJ1-1; the table's D call, TRBD1, was not checked against the DNA. TRBV21-1 is given as a pseudogene. CDR3 length: 18 amino acids. The CDR3: CASSIHYRGPYMNTEAFF. The CDR3 DNA reads as TGTGCCAGCAGCATTCACTACAGGGGTCCTTACATGAACACTGAAGCTTTCTTT.

This chain connects TRBV18 to TRBJ2-3; either TRBD1 or TRBD2 may fit D (5 bases each). Trimming removed 3 bases at V and 6 bases at J, with 7 bases between. The CDR3 contains 12 residues. Germline assignment: CDR1 KGHSH and CDR2 LQKENI. The CDR3 nucleotides read TGTGCCAGCTCACCCGAGGGGGATACGCAGTATTTT. Protein sequence: CASSPEGDTQYF.

V usage is TRBV7-9 and J usage is TRBJ2-6; D not certain. The CDR3 covers 15 residues. Germline lookup yields CDR1 SEHNR and CDR2 FQNEAQ (reference sequence). The germline V and J ends were trimmed by 0 bases and 3 bases, with 6 bases remaining between them. CDR3: CASSLAAGGANVLTF. Here the CDR3 DNA reads TGTGCCAGCAGCTTAGCGGCCGGTGGGGCCAACGTCCTGACTTTC.

The chain's CDR3 is CASRDRDQHGYTF. The CDR3 DNA sequence: TGTGCCAGCCGAGACAGGGACCAACATGGCTACACCTTC. The chain links TRBV6-5 to TRBJ1-2, with TRBD1 matching 7 bases. Trimming removed 8 bases from V and 6 bases from J; junction bases left unmatched: 9. Per germline, CDR1 MNHEY and CDR2 SVGAGI. The CDR3 contains 13 residues.